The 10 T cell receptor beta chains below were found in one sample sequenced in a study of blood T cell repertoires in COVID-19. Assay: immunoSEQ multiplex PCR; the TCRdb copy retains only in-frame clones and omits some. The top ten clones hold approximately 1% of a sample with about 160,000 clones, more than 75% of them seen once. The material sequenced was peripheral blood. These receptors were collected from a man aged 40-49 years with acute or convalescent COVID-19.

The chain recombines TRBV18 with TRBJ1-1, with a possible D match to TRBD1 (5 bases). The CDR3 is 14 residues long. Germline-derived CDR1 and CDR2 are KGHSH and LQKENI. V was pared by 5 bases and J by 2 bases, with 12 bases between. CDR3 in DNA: TGTGCCAGCTCAGAGGTCAGGGTAAACACTGAAGCTTTCTTT. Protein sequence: CASSEVRVNTEAFF.

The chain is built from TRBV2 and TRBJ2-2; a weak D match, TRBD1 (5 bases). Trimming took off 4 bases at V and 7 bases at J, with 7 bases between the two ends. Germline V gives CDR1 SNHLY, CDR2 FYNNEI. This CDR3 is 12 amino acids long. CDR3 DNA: TGTGCCAGCAGTGGAGACAGCGGGGAGCTGTTTTTT. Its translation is CASSGDSGELFF.

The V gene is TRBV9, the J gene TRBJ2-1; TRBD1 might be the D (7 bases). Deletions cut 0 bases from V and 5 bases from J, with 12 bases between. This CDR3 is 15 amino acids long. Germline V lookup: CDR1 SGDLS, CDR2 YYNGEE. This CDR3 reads CASSVVGRGDNEQFF. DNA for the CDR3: TGTGCCAGCAGCGTAGTGGGCAGGGGGGACAATGAGCAGTTCTTC.

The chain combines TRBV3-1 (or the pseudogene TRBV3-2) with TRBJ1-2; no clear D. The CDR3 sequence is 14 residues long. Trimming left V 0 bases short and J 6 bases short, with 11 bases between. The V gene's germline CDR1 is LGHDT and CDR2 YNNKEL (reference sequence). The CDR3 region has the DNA TGTGCCAGCAGCCAAGAGGCCATCCCCCATGGCTACACCTTC. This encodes CASSQEAIPHGYTF.

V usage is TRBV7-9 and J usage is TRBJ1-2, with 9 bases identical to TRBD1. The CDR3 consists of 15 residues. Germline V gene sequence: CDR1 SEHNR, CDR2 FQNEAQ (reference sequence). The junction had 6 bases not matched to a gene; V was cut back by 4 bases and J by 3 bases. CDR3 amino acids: CASSSPDRGDYGYTF. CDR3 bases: TGTGCCAGCAGCTCCCCGGACAGGGGTGACTATGGCTACACCTTC.

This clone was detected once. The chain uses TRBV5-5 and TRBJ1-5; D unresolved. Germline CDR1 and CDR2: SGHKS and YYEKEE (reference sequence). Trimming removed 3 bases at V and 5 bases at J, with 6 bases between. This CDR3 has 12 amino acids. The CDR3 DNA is TGTGCCAGCAGCTCCCTTCATCAGCCCCAGCATTTT. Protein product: CASSSLHQPQHF.

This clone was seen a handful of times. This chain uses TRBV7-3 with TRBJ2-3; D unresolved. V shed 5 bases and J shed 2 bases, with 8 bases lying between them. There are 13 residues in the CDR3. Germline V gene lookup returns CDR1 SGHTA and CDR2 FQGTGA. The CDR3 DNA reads TGTGCCAGCAGCCAAACATACACAGATACGCAGTATTTT. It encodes CASSQTYTDTQYF.

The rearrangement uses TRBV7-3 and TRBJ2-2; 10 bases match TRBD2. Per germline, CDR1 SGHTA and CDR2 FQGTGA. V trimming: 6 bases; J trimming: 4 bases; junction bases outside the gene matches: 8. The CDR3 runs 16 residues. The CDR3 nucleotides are TGTGCCAGCAGTCGCTCTAGCGGGGGCCTCACCGGGGAGCTGTTTTTT. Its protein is CASSRSSGGLTGELFF.

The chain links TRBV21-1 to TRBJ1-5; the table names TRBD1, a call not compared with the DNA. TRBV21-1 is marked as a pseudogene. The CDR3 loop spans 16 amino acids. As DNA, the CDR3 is TGTGCCAGCAGCACAACAGGGGGGACGGGCAATCAGCCCCAGCATTTT. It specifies CASSTTGGTGNQPQHF.

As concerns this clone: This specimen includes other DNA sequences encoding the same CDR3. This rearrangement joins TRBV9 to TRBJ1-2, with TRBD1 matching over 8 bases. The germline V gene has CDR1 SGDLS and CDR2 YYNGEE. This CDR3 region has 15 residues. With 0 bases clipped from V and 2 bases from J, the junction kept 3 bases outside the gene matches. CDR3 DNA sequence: TGTGCCAGCAGCGTAGAAGGACAGGGCAACTATGGCTACACCTTC. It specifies CASSVEGQGNYGYTF.